The 21 T cell receptor beta chains below were found in one sample sequenced in a study of Tregs in tolerant kidney transplant recipients. Produced via immunoSEQ multiplex PCR; TCRdb's table is partial and in-frame only. The sample carries about 66,000 clones, 80% to 95% recorded once. Sequences were derived from CD8+ T cells from blood, sampled before the transplant. These TCRs come from a human donor who received a combined kidney and bone marrow transplant.

Only a few counts were recorded for this clone. V is TRBV2 and J is TRBJ1-6; D is perhaps TRBD1 (6 bases). The ends were cut back, 3 bases at V and 10 bases at J, with 19 bases in the middle. In germline, CDR1 is SNHLY, CDR2 FYNNEI. The CDR3 has 16 residues. Here the CDR3 reads CASSEGDSFRGSPLHF. In DNA, the CDR3 is TGTGCCAGCAGTGAGGGCGACAGCTTCAGGGGCTCACCCCTCCACTTT. The full variable domain, completed using reference TRBV2 and TRBJ1-6, is EPEVTQTPSHQVTQMGQEVILRCVPISNHLYFYWYRQILGQKVEFLVSFYNNEISEKSEIFDDQFSVERPDGSNFTLKIRSTKLEDSAMYFCASSEGDSFRGSPLHFGNGTRLTVT.

This sequence joins TRBV29-1 and TRBJ2-7; D may be TRBD2 (7 bases). Trimming removed 3 bases from V and 2 bases from J, with 17 bases in between. From germline, CDR1 is SQVTM and CDR2 ANQGSEA. This CDR3 spans 15 amino acids. In DNA form, the CDR3 reads TGCAGCGTTGATAATCCGGGGGGCCTACCCTACGAGCAGTACTTC. This translates into CSVDNPGGLPYEQYF.

The chain is built from TRBV15 and TRBJ2-6; D ambiguous. With 5 bases removed from V and 1 base from J, the gap between germline ends came to 6 bases. Germline V gene data show CDR1 as LNHNV and CDR2 as YYDKDF (reference sequence). The CDR3 has 14 residues. The CDR3: CATSSESGANVLTF. The CDR3 coding sequence is TGTGCCACCAGCTCGGAGTCTGGGGCCAACGTCCTGACTTTC.

The V gene is TRBV11-2, the J gene TRBJ2-1; D possibly corresponds to TRBD2 (6 bases). Per the germline V gene, CDR1 is SGHAT and CDR2 is FQNNGV. The CDR3 has 16 residues. The V end was cut by 5 bases, the J end by 4 bases, with 18 bases between. The CDR3 DNA follows: TGTGCCAGCAGCCCCCTGGCCAGCGGGTATTACAATGAGCAGTTCTTC. Protein product: CASSPLASGYYNEQFF.

V usage is TRBV6-6 and J usage is TRBJ1-1; the D gene is possibly TRBD1 (5 bases). The germline gives CDR1 MNHNY, CDR2 SVGAGI (reference sequence). Trimming removed 0 bases from V and 7 bases from J, with 12 bases in between. The CDR3 runs 14 residues. The CDR3 DNA reads TGTGCCAGCAGTTACTCTTCAGCGGGGGATGAAGCTTTCTTT. This encodes CASSYSSAGDEAFF.

The chain carries TRBV4-2 and TRBJ2-1; 10 bases fit TRBD2. The CDR3 runs to 18 residues. V shed 4 bases and J 1 base; nucleotides not matched to a gene: 10. Germline CDR1 is LGHNA and CDR2 is YNFKEQ. This CDR3 reads CASSLYDGLAESYNEQFF. CDR3 coding DNA: TGTGCCAGCAGCCTGTACGATGGACTAGCGGAATCCTACAATGAGCAGTTCTTC.

V gene TRBV19 combines with J gene TRBJ1-2; D is perhaps TRBD1 (6 bases). Trimming cost V 3 bases and J 8 bases, with 13 bases left between them. This CDR3 region has 13 residues. Germline CDR1 is LNHDA and CDR2 is SQIVND (reference sequence). CDR3 DNA: TGTGCCAGTAGTATGGGAATGGGGGCAGGCTACACCTTC. It encodes CASSMGMGAGYTF.

About this clone: Other DNA sequences within the sample encode an identical CDR3. The V call is TRBV5-1, the J call TRBJ1-6, with D maybe TRBD1 (5 bases). V lost 0 bases and J 13 bases, leaving 14 bases between the germline ends. Germline V gives CDR1 SGHRS, CDR2 YFSETQ. CDR3 length: 14 residues. The CDR3 region has the DNA TGCGCCAGCAGCTTGGCCGGGGGGTACTCCCCCCTCCACTTT. This translates into CASSLAGGYSPLHF.

The rearrangement joins TRBV10-2 to TRBJ2-1, with 11 bases fitting TRBD2. With V trimmed by 9 bases and J by 4 bases, 8 bases remained unmatched. This CDR3 is 15 amino acids long. Germline loops: CDR1 WSHSY, CDR2 SAAADI. CDR3 in amino acids: CASSLLAGGYNEQFF. CDR3 DNA sequence: TGCGCCAGTTCCCTTCTAGCGGGGGGATACAATGAGCAGTTCTTC.

This clone was picked up one time. The chain combines TRBV19 with TRBJ2-7; no reliable D call. The CDR3 consists of 13 residues. V lost 1 base and J lost 3, with 7 bases in between. Germline assignment: CDR1 LNHDA and CDR2 SQIVND (reference sequence). The CDR3 region is CASSIGAYYEQYF. The CDR3, as DNA: TGTGCCAGTAGTATAGGCGCATACTACGAGCAGTACTTC.

The chain recombines TRBV9 with TRBJ2-7; maybe TRBD1 (5 bases). Germline assignment: CDR1 SGDLS and CDR2 YYNGEE. The V end lost 2 bases, the J end lost 2 bases, and 8 bases lay between the germline ends. The CDR3 is 13 residues long. For the CDR3, the DNA is TGTGCCAGCAGCGTCGGACAAACCTACGAGCAGTACTTC. Residues: CASSVGQTYEQYF.

The chain couples TRBV7-3 to TRBJ2-5; D may be TRBD1 (6 bases). CDR3 length: 14 amino acids. V was cut by 5 bases and J by 2 bases, with 12 bases left in between. Germline loops: CDR1 SGHTA, CDR2 FQGTGA. The CDR3 DNA reads TGTGCCAGCAGCAACGCGAGGGGGCAAGAGACCCAGTACTTC. It codes for CASSNARGQETQYF.

The V and J genes are TRBV9 and TRBJ2-5; D possibly corresponds to TRBD2 (7 bases). Per germline, CDR1 SGDLS and CDR2 YYNGEE. Trimming shortened V by 5 bases and J by 2 bases, and 16 bases separated the two germline ends. The CDR3 consists of 15 residues. Here the CDR3 reads CASSLGGAGQETQYF. The DNA of the CDR3 is TGTGCCAGCAGTCTAGGGGGGGCAGGACAAGAGACCCAGTACTTC.

The CDR3 DNA reads as TGTGCCAGTAGTATCGCTGGCGGGGGCCTCACAGATACGCAGTATTTT. This sequence encodes CASSIAGGGLTDTQYF. V usage is TRBV19 and J usage is TRBJ2-3; tentative D call: TRBD2 (7 bases). The CDR3 totals 16 residues. Germline CDR1 and CDR2: LNHDA and SQIVND (reference sequence). Trimming shortened V by 3 bases and J by 2 bases, and 15 bases separated the two germline ends.

The rearrangement joins TRBV14 to TRBJ1-1; D not resolved. The germline CDR1 and CDR2 sequences are SGHDN and FVKESK. The CDR3 spans 15 residues. Trimming shortened V by 1 base and J by 4 bases, and 13 bases separated the two germline ends. The CDR3 DNA follows: TGTGCCAGCAGCCAAGGATCAGGACTGGGCACTGAAGCTTTCTTT. Its protein is CASSQGSGLGTEAFF.

As regards this clone: Other DNA sequences of this sample code for an identical CDR3. The rearrangement uses TRBV7-9 and TRBJ2-2; TRBD2 is a possible D gene (6 bases). CDR1 and CDR2 from the germline V gene are SEHNR and FQNEAQ (reference sequence). The CDR3 extends over 13 amino acids. The V gene lost 5 bases and the J gene lost 7 bases, with 11 bases spanning the gap. CDR3 region: CASSPLANGELFF. In nucleotides, the CDR3 is TGTGCCAGCAGCCCTCTAGCGAACGGGGAGCTGTTTTTT. The full variable domain, its missing parts supplied by reference TRBV7-9 and TRBJ2-2, is DTGVSQNPRHKITKRGQNVTFRCDPISEHNRLYWYRQTLGQGPEFLTYFQNEAQLEKSRLLSDRFSAERPKGSFSTLEIQRTEQGDSAMYLCASSPLANGELFFGEGSRLTVL.

This chain joins TRBV13 and TRBJ2-1; 9 bases align to TRBD1. The CDR3 spans 16 residues. J was trimmed by 7 bases and V by 5 bases; bases with no gene match: 12. CDR1 is PRHDT, CDR2 FYEKMQ, per germline (reference sequence). CDR3 sequence (DNA): TGTGCCAGCAGCGCCGATGAGGGACAGGGCGCAAATGAGCAGTTCTTC. Protein product: CASSADEGQGANEQFF.

The chain carries TRBV29-1 and TRBJ1-1, with TRBD1 matching over 8 bases. The CDR3 runs 15 residues. Germline V gene data show CDR1 as SQVTM and CDR2 as ANQGSEA. V dropped 0 bases and J dropped 1; count of bases not matched to a gene: 4. CDR3 amino acids: CSVEDRGTGNTEAFF. CDR3 DNA sequence: TGCAGCGTTGAAGATCGTGGGACAGGGAACACTGAAGCTTTCTTT.

The J gene is TRBJ2-7, the V gene TRBV19; 13 bases fit TRBD2. This CDR3 is built from 14 residues. V lost 6 bases, J lost 3 bases, and 2 bases stayed unmatched. CDR1 and CDR2 from the germline V gene are LNHDA and SQIVND (reference sequence). For the CDR3, the DNA is TGTGCCAGTAGCGGACTAGCGGGAGTCTACGAGCAGTACTTC. Translating it yields CASSGLAGVYEQYF.

This rearrangement joins TRBV9 to TRBJ2-2, with D possibly being TRBD1 (6 bases). V shed 4 bases and J shed 7 bases, with 11 bases lying between them. Germline CDR1 reads SGDLS; CDR2 reads YYNGEE. The CDR3 length is 13 residues. This CDR3 is CASSPRGGGELFF. CDR3 sequence (DNA): TGTGCCAGCAGCCCGAGAGGGGGCGGGGAGCTGTTTTTT.

The CDR3 DNA is TGTGCCAGCAGCCAAGGACAGGGGGGGATGGATACGCAGTATTTT. It codes for CASSQGQGGMDTQYF. The chain couples TRBV5-4 to TRBJ2-3; 10 bases fit TRBD1. Per the germline V gene, CDR1 is SGHNT and CDR2 is YYREEE (reference sequence). The CDR3 loop spans 15 amino acids. J lost 6 bases, V lost 4 bases, and 8 bases had no gene match. Full variable domain (rest looked up from reference TRBV5-4 and TRBJ2-3): ETGVTQSPTHLIKTRGQQVTLRCSSQSGHNTVSWYQQALGQGPQFIFQYYREEENGRGNFPPRFSGLQFPNYSSELNVNALELDDSALYLCASSQGQGGMDTQYFGPGTRLTVL.